The next 8 T cell receptor beta chains were all read from a single sample in a study of control samples from healthy donors and cancer patients. Some clones are missing from TCRdb's copy, which holds only in-frame ones; the method was immunoSEQ multiplex PCR. Of 100,000 to 150,000 clones in the sample, approximately 92% were seen once. The sample taken for sequencing was PBMCs. The receptors were sampled from an elderly man with head and neck cancer.

V and J are TRBV11-2 and TRBJ1-2; 8 bases line up with TRBD1. In germline, CDR1 is SGHAT, CDR2 FQNNGV. With 5 bases clipped from V and 4 bases from J, the junction kept 6 bases outside the gene matches. The CDR3 extends over 14 amino acids. The CDR3 DNA is TGTGCCAGCAGCCTCACCGGGACAGGCTATGGCTACACCTTC. It encodes CASSLTGTGYGYTF.

The chain uses TRBV2 and TRBJ2-7; weak D call: TRBD2 (6 bases). CDR3 length: 17 residues. With 0 bases removed from V and 2 bases from J, the gap between germline ends came to 17 bases. Germline-derived CDR1 and CDR2 are SNHLY and FYNNEI. CDR3 protein: CASSEAILAPSTYEQYF. In DNA form, the CDR3 reads TGTGCCAGCAGTGAAGCCATACTAGCTCCTTCTACCTACGAGCAGTACTTC.

Comments on this clone: The junction differs from germline at one of its ends, possibly a read error. This rearrangement joins TRBV19 to TRBJ1-6; D remains unclear. The CDR3 is made up of 14 amino acids. Germline V gene data show CDR1 as LNHDA and CDR2 as SQIVND (reference sequence). The CDR3 DNA sequence: TGTGCCAGTAGTATTACATCCCCGAATTCACCCCCCCACTTT. This encodes CASSITSPNSPPHF.

This chain uses TRBV7-9 with TRBJ1-4; unclear D gene. Germline V lookup: CDR1 SEHNR, CDR2 FQNEAQ (reference sequence). Trimming removed 2 bases at V and 4 bases at J, with 8 bases between. This CDR3 has 14 amino acids. The CDR3 DNA follows: TGTGCCAGCAGCTTACGAAGTAGTAATGAAAAACTGTTTTTT. It encodes CASSLRSSNEKLFF.

The genes are TRBV7-9 and TRBJ2-1; TRBD1 matches at 8 bases. Trimming cost V 4 bases and J 6 bases; bases outside gene matches: 8. CDR1 and CDR2 from the germline V gene are SEHNR and FQNEAQ (reference sequence). This CDR3 region has 15 residues. The DNA for the CDR3 is TGTGCCAGCAGCTCCCTGACAGGGGTGGGCAATGAGCAGTTCTTC. Protein product: CASSSLTGVGNEQFF.

The chain joins TRBV4-3 to TRBJ1-6; 7 bases match TRBD1. Germline V gene data show CDR1 as LGHNA and CDR2 as YSLEER. The junction had 8 bases not matched to a gene; V was cut back by 5 bases and J by 7 bases. The CDR3 runs 15 residues. CDR3 region: CASSEGGDRNSPLHF. The CDR3 bases are TGCGCCAGCAGCGAAGGGGGCGATAGGAATTCACCCCTCCACTTT.

This sequence joins TRBV7-9 and TRBJ1-4, with D maybe TRBD1 (6 bases). Trimming removed 7 bases from V and 8 bases from J, with 14 bases in between. The germline gives CDR1 SEHNR, CDR2 FQNEAQ (reference sequence). CDR3 size: 13 residues. The CDR3 nucleotides are TGTGCCAGCAACCCTATGGGGGGCGAAAAACTGTTTTTT. It codes for CASNPMGGEKLFF.

This clone was seen a few times. This chain links TRBV4-1 with TRBJ2-7; 11 bases are shared with TRBD2. V trimming: 4 bases; J trimming: 5 bases; junction bases outside the gene matches: 16. The length of the CDR3 is 18 residues. Per the germline V gene, CDR1 is MGHRA and CDR2 is YSYEKL. The CDR3 sequence is CASSPLRTRRLAGNEQYF. The CDR3 coding sequence is TGCGCCAGCAGCCCCTTAAGAACTCGGCGACTAGCGGGAAACGAGCAGTACTTC.